Below, 28 T cell receptor beta chains from the same sample are listed, as sequenced in a study of T-cell memory formation after mild COVID-19. Using its own MiXCR run on the 5' RACE reads, TCRdb lists one record per CDR3 protein. The sample lists a few hundred thousand distinct CDR3 sequences; 15% to 20% were seen once. The source material was PBMCs or a T cell subset sorted from them (not recorded which). Source of these receptors: a young man who had mild COVID-19 (a few samples of this study predate the infection). Cell type and time point are not known.

As regards this clonotype: The junction differs from germline at one of its ends, possibly a read error. The gene calls are TRBV6-5 and TRBJ1-3, with a possible D match to TRBD1 (5 bases). This CDR3 has 12 residues. Per the germline V gene, CDR1 is MNHEY and CDR2 is SVGAGI. In nucleotides, the CDR3 is TGTGCCAGTGGGACGTCTGGAAACACCGTATATTTT. It specifies CASGTSGNTVYF.

This clonotype was detected a few times. This chain joins TRBV27 and TRBJ1-2; no definite D call. Trimming cost V 0 bases and J 6 bases, with 14 bases left between them. Germline CDR1 is MNHEY and CDR2 is SMNVEV (reference sequence). This CDR3 region has 15 residues. The CDR3 loop reads CASSLSNGDVNGYTF. DNA for the CDR3: TGTGCCAGCAGTTTATCCAATGGGGATGTAAATGGCTACACCTTC.

This clonotype was observed a few times. The V call is TRBV28, the J call TRBJ1-5; D perhaps matches TRBD1 (5 bases). Per the germline V gene, CDR1 is MDHEN and CDR2 is SYDVKM. There are 15 residues in the CDR3. Trimming pared 3 bases from V and 4 bases from J, leaving 13 bases between. In nucleotides, the CDR3 is TGTGCCAGCAGTTTTGCTAAGGCAGGGAATCAGCCCCAGCATTTT. Amino acids: CASSFAKAGNQPQHF.

This clonotype was picked up a small number of times. V and J are TRBV6-2 or TRBV6-3 and TRBJ1-5; tentative D call: TRBD1 (5 bases). The CDR3 covers 14 residues. Germline CDR1 and CDR2: MNHEY and SVGEGT. Trimming cost V 8 bases and J 2 bases, with 13 bases left between them. The CDR3 DNA sequence: TGTGCCAGCCAGGGACCGAATCGCAATCAGCCCCAGCATTTT. Its translation: CASQGPNRNQPQHF.

This clonotype was counted only a few times. The chain is built from TRBV5-1 and TRBJ2-4; 10 positions agree with TRBD1. From germline, CDR1 is SGHRS and CDR2 YFSETQ. Trimming at V came to 4 bases and at J to 9 bases, leaving 7 bases not matched to a gene. This CDR3 has 14 amino acids. The CDR3 nucleotides read TGCGCCAGCAGCCCGACAGGGGGCTATAGCATTCAGTACTTC. Amino acids: CASSPTGGYSIQYF.

This clonotype was observed at least ten times. In DNA, the CDR3 is TGTGCCAGCAGCGTAGCGGGGGTCTCCTACGAGCAGTACGTC. Its protein product is CASSVAGVSYEQYV. The chain joins TRBV6-6 to TRBJ2-7; 9 positions match TRBD2. The CDR3 loop spans 14 amino acids. Germline V gene lookup returns CDR1 MNHNY and CDR2 SVGAGI (reference sequence). V was clipped by 6 bases and J by 0 bases; unmatched bases: 3.

The table lists this clonotype with a count of one. The chain couples TRBV27 to TRBJ1-2; TRBD1 matches 8 bases. The CDR3 runs 17 residues. The V and J ends lost 5 bases and 7 bases, in that order; junction bases with no gene match: 18. Looked up from germline, CDR1 is MNHEY and CDR2 is SMNVEV (reference sequence). CDR3 sequence (DNA): TGTGCCAGCAGTCCCGGTTACGACAGGGGTCCGAACAGTGGCTACACCTTC. The encoded protein is CASSPGYDRGPNSGYTF.

In this sample, this clonotype turned up a few times. This chain connects TRBV12-5 to TRBJ2-3; the D gene could be TRBD1 or TRBD2 (5 bases each). Trimming shortened V by 5 bases and J by 5 bases, and 20 bases separated the two germline ends. The CDR3 length is 16 residues. Germline assignment: CDR1 LGHNT and CDR2 FRNRAP. The CDR3 DNA follows: TGTGCTAGTGGTCCCTCGGGACCTGGTGGCGGAGATACGCAGTATTTT. It codes for CASGPSGPGGGDTQYF. Full variable domain (rest looked up from reference TRBV12-5 and TRBJ2-3): DARVTQTPRHKVTEMGQEVTMRCQPILGHNTVFWYRQTMMQGLELLAYFRNRAPLDDSGMPKDRFSAEMPDATLATLKIQPSEPRDSAVYFCASGPSGPGGGDTQYFGPGTRLTVL.

J is TRBJ1-2 and V is TRBV4-1, with D perhaps matching TRBD1 (6 bases). CDR3 length: 14 residues. CDR1 is MGHRA and CDR2 is YSYEKL in the germline V gene. Trimming removed 3 bases from V and 6 bases from J, with 14 bases in between. CDR3 loop: CASSHSHGQNGYTF. DNA of the CDR3: TGCGCCAGCAGCCACTCGCACGGACAGAATGGCTACACCTTC.

There are a few counts of this clonotype. The J gene is TRBJ2-5, the V gene TRBV6-2 or TRBV6-3; TRBD2 agrees at 7 bases. With 5 bases clipped from V and 4 bases from J, the junction kept 7 bases outside the gene matches. This CDR3 is built from 14 residues. Germline V CDR1 and CDR2: MNHEY, SVGEGT. CDR3 loop: CASSTRLARETQYF. CDR3 nucleotide sequence: TGTGCCAGCAGTACCCGACTAGCCCGAGAGACCCAGTACTTC.

The V and J genes are TRBV28 and TRBJ1-1; weak D call: TRBD1 (6 bases). CDR1 is MDHEN and CDR2 is SYDVKM in the germline V gene. V was shortened by 3 bases and J by 7 bases, with 18 bases between the two germline ends. CDR3 length equals 15 residues. The CDR3, as DNA: TGTGCCAGCAGTTTCATGGGGACCGGGGGACATGAAGCTTTCTTT. Translation gives CASSFMGTGGHEAFF.

This clonotype occurred a few times. The rearrangement joins TRBV4-1 to TRBJ1-4; 10 nucleotides align to TRBD1. Germline V gene data show CDR1 as MGHRA and CDR2 as YSYEKL. The CDR3 length is 18 residues. With 3 bases clipped from V and 3 bases from J, the junction kept 10 bases outside the gene matches. CDR3 sequence: CASSQRQGAKVANEKLFF. The CDR3 DNA sequence: TGCGCCAGCAGCCAGCGACAGGGGGCGAAGGTAGCTAATGAAAAACTGTTTTTT.

About this clonotype itself: Compared with germline, one end of the junction differs, possibly owing to a read error. V is TRBV2 and J is TRBJ2-5; 8 bases line up with TRBD1. The CDR3 loop spans 14 amino acids. The germline gives CDR1 SNHLY, CDR2 FYNNEI. Here the CDR3 reads CASSEVTGQGTQYF. CDR3 bases: TGTGCCAGCAGCGAAGTGACAGGACAGGGGACCCAGTACTTC. Together with reference TRBV2 and TRBJ2-5, the CDR3 gives the full variable domain: EPEVTQTPSHQVTQMGQEVILRCVPISNHLYFYWYRQILGQKVEFLVSFYNNEISEKSEIFDDQFSVERPDGSNFTLKIRSTKLEDSAMYFCASSEVTGQGTQYFGPGTRLLVL.

Only a few counts were recorded for this clonotype. The rearrangement joins TRBV4-3 to TRBJ1-2, with 8 bases fitting TRBD1. CDR1 and CDR2 (germline): LGHNA, YSLEER. J was trimmed by 0 bases and V by 4 bases; bases with no gene match: 10. The CDR3 has 17 residues. The CDR3 sequence is CASSRTIDRGPNYGYTF. As DNA, the CDR3 is TGCGCCAGCAGCCGTACTATAGACAGGGGCCCTAACTATGGCTACACCTTC.

To note about this clonotype: The missing conserved phenylalanine or tryptophan at the end of this CDR3 makes a read error likely. The CDR3 is CASSRAGGREETQYL. The DNA for the CDR3 is TGCGCCAGCAGCCGGGCGGGGGGCCGGGAGGAGACCCAGTACCTC. The chain uses TRBV5-1 and TRBJ2-5; TRBD2 matches 8 bases. Germline assignment: CDR1 SGHRS and CDR2 YFSETQ. The CDR3 sequence is 15 residues long. V was pared by 4 bases and J by 5 bases, with 10 bases of the junction left unmatched.

This clonotype came up many times. This chain joins TRBV9 and TRBJ2-7, with TRBD1 as a possible D gene (5 bases). With 3 bases removed from V and 5 bases from J, the gap between germline ends came to 9 bases. Germline CDR1 is SGDLS and CDR2 is YYNGEE. The CDR3 has 12 amino acids. CDR3 loop: CASSADSHEQYF. The CDR3 DNA reads TGTGCCAGCAGCGCAGACAGCCACGAGCAGTACTTC.

This clonotype was counted between two and nine times. The rearrangement links TRBV20-1 to TRBJ2-3, with TRBD2 matching 13 bases. Unmatched junction bases numbered 6, after V lost 0 bases and J lost 0 bases. The CDR3 spans 18 residues. Germline V lookup: CDR1 DFQATT, CDR2 SNEGSKA (reference sequence). The CDR3 coding sequence is TGCAGTGCTAGAGATGCTCTGGGACTAGCGGGGAGCACAGATACGCAGTATTTT. Its protein is CSARDALGLAGSTDTQYF.

Only a few counts were recorded for this clonotype. CDR3 sequence: CATSGIFKIGYEQYV. The CDR3 bases are TGTGCCACCAGCGGAATATTCAAGATCGGTTACGAGCAGTACGTC. J is TRBJ2-7 and V is TRBV15, with D hard to call. The CDR3 has 15 residues. V was pared by 5 bases and J by 4 bases, with 18 bases between. CDR1 and CDR2 from the germline V gene are LNHNV and YYDKDF (reference sequence).

This clonotype came up a few times. The chain uses TRBV27 and TRBJ1-6; the D is unclear. The CDR3 has 14 amino acids. From germline, CDR1 is MNHEY and CDR2 SMNVEV (reference sequence). The V end was cut by 3 bases, the J end by 9 bases, with 12 bases between. DNA for the CDR3: TGTGCCAGCAGTTTGACGGGTAGAATTTCACCCCTCCACTTT. It encodes CASSLTGRISPLHF.

The genes are TRBV6-5 and TRBJ2-1, with 10 bases aligning to TRBD1. Germline CDR1 and CDR2: MNHEY and SVGAGI. J lost 9 bases, V lost 5 bases, and 4 bases had no gene match. The CDR3 sequence is 13 residues long. The CDR3 loop reads CASSRTGGAEQFF. CDR3 sequence (DNA): TGTGCCAGCAGTCGGACAGGGGGGGCTGAGCAGTTCTTC.

This clonotype has at least ten counts. Here the CDR3 reads CASSRAPWGPQHF. The CDR3 coding sequence is TGTGCCAGCAGTCGGGCTCCTTGGGGGCCCCAGCATTTT. The V call is TRBV6-5, the J call TRBJ1-5; D is unresolved. V was shortened by 5 bases and J by 9 bases, with 14 bases between the two germline ends. Germline CDR1 reads MNHEY; CDR2 reads SVGAGI. This CDR3 is built from 13 residues.

This chain connects TRBV4-1 to TRBJ1-1; possibly TRBD1 for D (6 bases). From germline, CDR1 is MGHRA and CDR2 YSYEKL. Between the trimmed V and J ends, which lost 4 bases and 7 bases, there was a span of 19 bases. The length of the CDR3 is 15 residues. The CDR3 nucleotides are TGCGCCAGCAGCCGCTCGCGCAACAGGGATATTGAAGCTTTCTTT. This codes for CASSRSRNRDIEAFF.

This chain links TRBV20-1 with TRBJ2-1; D not resolved. Between the trimmed V and J ends, which lost 5 bases and 2 bases, there was a span of 16 bases. The CDR3 runs 15 residues. The germline CDR1 and CDR2 sequences are DFQATT and SNEGSKA (reference sequence). The CDR3 DNA reads as TGCAGTGCTCCCTCGTTCGCGGAGCCCTACAATGAGCAGTTCTTC. The encoded protein is CSAPSFAEPYNEQFF.

The chain employs TRBV3-1 and TRBJ1-2; D might be TRBD1 (6 bases). CDR1 LGHDT and CDR2 YNNKEL come from the germline V gene (reference sequence). The length of the CDR3 is 12 residues. Trimming took off 1 base at V and 9 bases at J, with 9 bases between the two ends. The CDR3 region is CASSQGTESYTF. CDR3 DNA: TGTGCCAGCAGCCAAGGGACAGAGAGCTACACCTTC.

This clonotype was counted between two and nine times. CDR3 residues: CSARDAQGTYF. CDR3 coding DNA: TGCAGTGCTAGAGATGCTCAGGGCACGTACTTC. The rearrangement uses TRBV20-1 and TRBJ2-5; weak D call: TRBD1 (5 bases). The CDR3 loop spans 11 amino acids. Looked up from germline, CDR1 is DFQATT and CDR2 is SNEGSKA (reference sequence). V lost 0 bases and J 13 bases, leaving 12 bases between the germline ends.

The chain joins TRBV4-1 to TRBJ1-2; no clear D. The V and J ends lost 8 bases and 4 bases respectively, with 17 bases between them. Germline lookup yields CDR1 MGHRA and CDR2 YSYEKL. CDR3 length equals 14 residues. CDR3 sequence (DNA): TGCGCCAGCTCCTCCTTCACGGCCCTCTATGGCTACACCTTC. Translation gives CASSSFTALYGYTF.

This clonotype was counted ten times or more. V is TRBV7-2 and J is TRBJ2-3, with D unclear. Trimming removed 1 base from V and 6 bases from J, with 14 bases in between. The CDR3 consists of 15 residues. Germline V gene lookup returns CDR1 SGHTA and CDR2 FQGNSA. CDR3: CASSLVPAGRDTQYF. The DNA for the CDR3 is TGTGCCAGCAGCTTAGTCCCTGCCGGTAGGGATACGCAGTATTTT.

At least ten counts were recorded for this clonotype. The genes are TRBV7-2 and TRBJ1-2, with D possibly being TRBD1 (6 bases). CDR1 is SGHTA and CDR2 is FQGNSA in the germline V gene. Trimming took 7 bases from V and 7 from J, leaving 19 bases between them. The CDR3 is 14 residues long. The CDR3 region is CASTPDSPGPGYTF. The CDR3 DNA sequence: TGTGCCAGCACCCCGGACAGCCCGGGACCTGGCTACACCTTC.